Listed below are T cell receptor beta chains from one sample, sequenced in a study of blood T cell repertoires in COVID-19. Method: immunoSEQ multiplex PCR; TCRdb's copy keeps in-frame clones and lacks some. The repertoire holds around 200,000 clones, around 89% seen once, with 2.6% in the top ten. The specimen was PBMCs or T cells enriched from blood (not recorded which). Receptors originate from a woman aged 25 to 39 who had recovered from COVID-19. Both conserved end residues are trimmed from each CDR3.

j_gene: TRBJ1-5
v_gene: TRBV19
CDR3aa: ASRDRPGSNQPQH

j_gene: TRBJ2-7
v_gene: TRBV6-6
CDR3aa: ASSYVPGQGSGEQY

j_gene: TRBJ1-3
v_gene: TRBV19
CDR3aa: ASHTRGFISGNTIY

j_gene: TRBJ2-5
v_gene: TRBV7-9
CDR3aa: ASSSQETQY

j_gene: TRBJ2-7
v_gene: TRBV9
CDR3aa: ASSPPVTGSYEQY

j_gene: TRBJ2-3
v_gene: TRBV19
CDR3aa: ASSWQGTQY

j_gene: TRBJ2-1
v_gene: TRBV7-7
CDR3aa: ASSLAGPGSEQF

j_gene: TRBJ1-2
v_gene: TRBV7-2
CDR3aa: ASSFVPGQGYGYT

j_gene: TRBJ2-1
v_gene: TRBV2
CDR3aa: ASSEQVGGQYNEQF

j_gene: TRBJ2-3
v_gene: TRBV9
CDR3aa: ASSVPTRGGSSTDTQY

j_gene: TRBJ1-1
v_gene: TRBV9
CDR3aa: ASSVQGTEAF

j_gene: TRBJ1-2
v_gene: TRBV9
CDR3aa: ASSVQVGGRYGYT

j_gene: TRBJ1-2
v_gene: TRBV5-4
CDR3aa: ASSRGQGPFAYGYT

j_gene: TRBJ2-3
v_gene: TRBV27
CDR3aa: ASSLLGGGTDTQY

j_gene: TRBJ2-3
v_gene: TRBV19
CDR3aa: ASNTGGGPGDTQY

j_gene: TRBJ1-5
v_gene: TRBV5-1
CDR3aa: ASSLGTDYIQPQH

j_gene: TRBJ2-1
v_gene: TRBV4-3
CDR3aa: ASSQDPPAGEGNEQF

j_gene: TRBJ2-7
v_gene: TRBV6-5
CDR3aa: ASAGTGQIYEQY

j_gene: TRBJ1-2
v_gene: TRBV6-2/TRBV6-3
CDR3aa: ASSYSGQGGGYT

j_gene: TRBJ2-7
v_gene: TRBV5-4
CDR3aa: ASTKSGREDEQY

j_gene: TRBJ1-2
v_gene: TRBV7-8
CDR3aa: ASSLARTKNYGYT

j_gene: TRBJ2-5
v_gene: TRBV11-2
CDR3aa: ASSQRLASLGETQY

j_gene: TRBJ1-4
v_gene: TRBV3-1/TRBV3-2
CDR3aa: ASSQIYPKGKGGEKLF

j_gene: TRBJ1-6
v_gene: TRBV6-5
CDR3aa: ASSYDRANSPLH

j_gene: TRBJ2-4
v_gene: TRBV12-1
CDR3aa: ASSLAQRTLIAKNIQY

j_gene: TRBJ1-1
v_gene: TRBV19
CDR3aa: ASTQTGPTNTEAF

j_gene: TRBJ1-3
v_gene: TRBV4-3
CDR3aa: ASSPGVGYSGNTIY

j_gene: TRBJ2-1
v_gene: TRBV4-3
CDR3aa: ASSRSGLAGTYNEQF

j_gene: TRBJ2-1
v_gene: TRBV7-9
CDR3aa: ASSLTSIDNEQF

j_gene: TRBJ2-3
v_gene: TRBV5-1
CDR3aa: ASSLGQDTSTDTQY

j_gene: TRBJ1-4
v_gene: TRBV19
CDR3aa: ASSIGTGGDIGEKLF

j_gene: TRBJ1-3
v_gene: TRBV10-2
CDR3aa: ASSRGQDGNTIY

j_gene: TRBJ2-1
v_gene: TRBV24-1
CDR3aa: ATSAGTGAGDEQF

j_gene: TRBJ2-3
v_gene: TRBV6-1
CDR3aa: ASSVRLAGITDTQY

j_gene: TRBJ2-4
v_gene: TRBV7-2
CDR3aa: ASASRVSQAKNIQY

j_gene: TRBJ1-2
v_gene: TRBV12-5
CDR3aa: ASGLTRDRIYGYT

j_gene: TRBJ2-4
v_gene: TRBV4-3
CDR3aa: ASSQILPGQGKNIQY

j_gene: TRBJ1-5
v_gene: TRBV24-1
CDR3aa: ATSESGINQPQH

j_gene: TRBJ2-7
v_gene: TRBV4-1
CDR3aa: ASSAGQGNYEQY

j_gene: TRBJ2-2
v_gene: TRBV6-4
CDR3aa: ASSDSGAGELF

j_gene: TRBJ1-4
v_gene: TRBV6-5
CDR3aa: ASRRTGREEKLF

j_gene: TRBJ2-7
v_gene: TRBV4-3
CDR3aa: ASSQDQGIYEQY

j_gene: TRBJ2-1
v_gene: TRBV6-5
CDR3aa: ASSYSLLDEQF

j_gene: TRBJ2-1
v_gene: TRBV11-3
CDR3aa: ASSLGTGLMYNEQF

j_gene: TRBJ1-1
v_gene: TRBV19
CDR3aa: ASSWRTGAAEAF

j_gene: TRBJ2-5
v_gene: TRBV28
CDR3aa: ASSSPDLDRRETQY

j_gene: TRBJ1-5
v_gene: TRBV18
CDR3aa: ASSPRQGHDSNQPQH

j_gene: TRBJ2-7
v_gene: TRBV27
CDR3aa: ASSLYRGNEQY

j_gene: TRBJ2-7
v_gene: TRBV19
CDR3aa: ASSNSGGSYEQY

j_gene: TRBJ2-7
v_gene: TRBV18
CDR3aa: ASSPTGLNEQY

j_gene: TRBJ1-2
v_gene: TRBV3-1/TRBV3-2
CDR3aa: ASSPGTAGYT